This T cell receptor (beta chain) comes out of a study of immune heterogeneity within non-small cell lung tumors (dated by TCRdb to the late 2010s). Looking at the study overall: By histology, the tumors were a few squamous cell carcinomas, around 10 non-squamous carcinomas and 1 tumor not otherwise specified. To examine intratumoral immune heterogeneity, the study used whole-exome sequencing, RNA-seq and TCR beta repertoire sequencing on multiple spatially distinct regions of each NSCLC tumor. TCR repertoires were analyzed from some 60 tumor loci of some 15 patients, whereas transcriptome data were available for only about 46 loci from about 11 patients. For mutant peptides 8 to 11 amino acids long, netMHCpan-3.0 predicted neoantigen binding to the HLA alleles of each patient. Results and caveats for the whole study, not just this receptor: Local T-cell repertoire clonality showed a statistically significant but moderate positive correlation with local tumor mutational burden (R 0.3 to 0.35). Identical dominant CDR3B clonotypes recurred across loci within a patient, yet different tumor locations also harbored unique high-frequency clones. Individual patients mostly had different high-frequency TCR beta clonotypes.

This clonotype registers as medium-sized (0.01 to 0.1%) within its sample. Its antigen remains unidentified. No qualities accompany the bases; no much larger clone lies one base away. Genomic DNA was extracted from bulk tumor tissue and used as the TCR template, and around 540 ng gDNA was amplified per sample. Multiple biopsies per primary tumor were taken during surgery, spaced as far apart as possible within the tumor mass. Patients in the study cohort, which was described as untreated, were newly diagnosed NSCLC cases going through curative surgery. Donors were 15 newly diagnosed non-small cell lung cancer patients undergoing surgery with curative intent. Resected tumor masses were reviewed by two independent pathologists. Only DNA and RNA samples of high quality went on to sequencing. The TCR beta CDR3 region was amplified with a multiplex PCR system whose first round ran for approximately 10 cycles using 32 V-gene forward primers and 13 J-gene reverse primers. First-round PCR used a QIAGEN Multiplex PCR Kit, and primer sequences were filed in Chinese patent CN105087789A. Illumina universal primers were added in a second PCR round performed with the Phusion High-Fidelity PCR Kit. Paired-end sequencing of TCR libraries was carried out on the Illumina HiSeq X Ten platform at a read length of 151 bp. From the authors' description of their analysis: Reads without multiplex PCR primers were removed using Cutadapt, read pairs were merged using PEAR, and CDR3 regions were called using MiXCR with default settings. Shannon entropy measured repertoire diversity, while clonality was calculated as one minus the Shannon entropy divided by the ln of the count of productive unique sequences. Dominant or high-frequency T-cell clones were defined as clonotypes at frequencies of at least 0.5%. Through fastp at Q25 and MiXCR, TCRdb rebuilt clones from the public reads, retaining in-frame beta chains. One record per CDR3 amino acid sequence lists the most common genes and DNA. TCRdb's processing, not the authors', yielded these V and J calls. The sample contains 7,500 to 10,000 distinct CDR3 sequences, roughly 32% of them found a single time. The top ten clones comprise 11% of the sample.

What was sequenced was lung tumor tissue. This receptor was obtained from a man in his 60s with non-small cell lung cancer.

The encoded CDR3 is CSARLSGPDTQYF. Here is the DNA: TGCAGTGCTAGGTTGTCAGGGCCGGATACGCAGTATTTT. Recombination connected TRBV20-1 to TRBJ2-3; possibly the D gene is TRBD1, per 5 matching bases. Reading from cysteine to phenylalanine, the CDR3 counts 13 amino acids. The entry retains the CDR3 DNA only, 39 bases that are in frame from base 1. The CDR1 and CDR2 encoded by the germline V gene (reference sequence) are DFQATT and SNEGSKA. V is shortened by 3 bases, J by 6 bases, and the region joining them spans 13 bases.